This T cell receptor (beta chain) was sequenced during a study of T cells in Graves' hyperthyroidism and ophthalmopathy. RNA transcripts served as the template for amplifying TCR beta CDR3 regions. During a first-round RT-PCR of the TCR CDR3, the HTBI primer set was used. Using its own MiXCR run on the multiplex PCR reads, TCRdb lists one record per CDR3 protein. Here the sample spans 700,000 to 950,000 distinct CDR3 sequences, 35% being singletons. V was pared by 3 bases and J by 0 bases, with 9 bases between. Germline V gene lookup returns CDR1 LNHDA and CDR2 SQIVND (reference sequence). The CDR3 spans 15 residues.

The gene calls are TRBV19 and TRBJ2-1, with TRBD2 as a possible D gene (6 bases). This receptor was obtained from a woman in her thirties or forties with Graves' hyperthyroidism. The sample taken for sequencing was blood. CDR3 in DNA: TGTGCCAGTAGTATGGGACTCCTCTCCTACAATGAGCAGTTCTTC. It codes for CASSMGLLSYNEQFF. The whole variable domain, remainder taken from reference TRBV19 and TRBJ2-1, is DGGITQSPKYLFRKEGQNVTLSCEQNLNHDAMYWYRQDPGQGLRLIYYSQIVNDFQKGDIAEGYSVSREKKESFPLTVTSAQKNPTAFYLCASSMGLLSYNEQFFGPGTRLTVL.